The clone carrying this T cell receptor (beta chain) showed up just a few times. These data are taken from a study of T cell repertoires in cytomegalovirus infection. Study information: Evidence of both CMV infection and a matching HLA type came from public TCR beta signatures.

This CDR3 spans 16 amino acids. Trimming cost V 2 bases and J 6 bases; bases outside gene matches: 6. Germline CDR1 KGHSH, CDR2 LQKENI. Via MiXCR, TCRdb re-called the reads, giving one row per CDR3 protein. The sample includes about 260,000 distinct CDR3 sequences, roughly 9% seen only once; the top ten take about 14%. The rearrangement uses TRBV18 and TRBJ2-4, with TRBD2 matching over 11 bases. The sample comprised PBMCs. This TCR was recovered from a human donor in good health (CMV status not recorded). Some clones in this sample may be carry-over from other donors' samples. This CDR3 reads CASSPTSGRTLNIQYF. CDR3 DNA sequence: TGTGCCAGCTCACCAACTAGCGGGAGAACCTTAAACATTCAGTACTTC.